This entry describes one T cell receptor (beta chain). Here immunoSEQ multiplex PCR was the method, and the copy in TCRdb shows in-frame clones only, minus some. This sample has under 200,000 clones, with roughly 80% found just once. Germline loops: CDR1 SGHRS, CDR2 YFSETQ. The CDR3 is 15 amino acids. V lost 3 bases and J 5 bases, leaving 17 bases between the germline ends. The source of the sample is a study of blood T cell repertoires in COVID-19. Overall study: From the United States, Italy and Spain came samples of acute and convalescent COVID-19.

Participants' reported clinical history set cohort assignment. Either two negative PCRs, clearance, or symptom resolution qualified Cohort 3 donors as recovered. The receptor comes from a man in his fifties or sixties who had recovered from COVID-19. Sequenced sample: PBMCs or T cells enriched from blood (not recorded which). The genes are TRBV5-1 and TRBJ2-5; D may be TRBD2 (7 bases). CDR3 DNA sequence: TGCGCCAGCAGCTCCCCTTCGGGGGGCGGGGAGACCCAGTACTTC. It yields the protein CASSSPSGGGETQYF.